A single sample gave rise to the 5 T cell receptor beta chains below, sequenced in a study of CD8+ T cells in alopecia areata. Extraction and reverse transcription of RNA yielded cDNA as the sequencing template. Clones were sequenced by immunoSEQ multiplex PCR, and TCRdb holds only the in-frame ones, with some missing. Seen here are fewer than 200,000 clones, 50% to 60% observed once, and the top ten hold roughly 14%. Here the sequenced sample was CD4+ T cells sorted from blood, taken at week 0. Receptors originate from a human donor with alopecia areata.

V gene TRBV30 combines with J gene TRBJ2-7; 9 bases match TRBD1. This CDR3 spans 14 amino acids. Germline lookup yields CDR1 GTSNPN and CDR2 SVGIG (reference sequence). With 2 bases clipped from V and 3 bases from J, the junction kept 5 bases outside the gene matches. CDR3 residues: CAWSRDRAFYEQYF. In DNA, the CDR3 is TGTGCCTGGAGTAGGGACAGGGCATTCTACGAGCAGTACTTC.

This clone occurred once. The chain uses TRBV19 and TRBJ1-5; D ambiguous. The germline gives CDR1 LNHDA, CDR2 SQIVND (reference sequence). The CDR3 covers 13 residues. V lost 9 bases, J lost 2 bases, and 11 bases lay in between. For the CDR3, the DNA is TGTGCCAGCCATCCCGCCCGCAATCAGCCCCAGCATTTT. It yields the protein CASHPARNQPQHF.

The genes are TRBV6-5 and TRBJ2-4; D uncertain. The CDR3 covers 8 residues. Germline values: CDR1 MNHEY, CDR2 SVGAGI. V lost 8 bases and J lost 15, with 8 bases in between. In DNA form, the CDR3 reads TGTGCCAGCTTTTTCCCGTACTTC. Translation: CASFFPYF.

Notes on this clone: A read error may explain this, as a much larger clone is one base away. The J gene is TRBJ2-6, the V gene TRBV7-9, with unresolved D. Germline V gene sequence: CDR1 SEHNR, CDR2 FQNEAQ (reference sequence). The CDR3 is made up of 15 amino acids. V lost 1 base, J lost 0 bases, and 4 bases lay in between. The chain's CDR3 is CASSLGNSGANVLTF. CDR3 bases: TGTGCCAGCAGCTTAGGGAACTCTGGGGCCAACGTCCTGACTTTC.

The chain is built from TRBV5-1 and TRBJ2-3; D gene unclear. The V and J ends lost 2 bases and 4 bases respectively, with 5 bases between them. Germline CDR1 and CDR2: SGHRS and YFSETQ. The CDR3 length is 12 residues. Here the CDR3 DNA reads TGCGCCAGCAGCTTCAAACCAGATACGCAGTATTTT. Amino acid sequence: CASSFKPDTQYF.